The 2 T cell receptor beta chains below all came from one sample that was sequenced in a study of T cells in Graves' hyperthyroidism and ophthalmopathy (dated by TCRdb to 2018 to 2020). The library was prepared using multiplex PCR. The listed sequencing device is Illumina HiSeq 2000. TCR beta CDR3 regions were amplified from RNA transcripts. A first-round RT-PCR of the TCR CDR3 used the HTBI primer set with the Qiagen OneStep RT-PCR kit. TCRdb itself trimmed the public reads at Q25 with fastp, ran MiXCR and retained productive beta chains. For every CDR3 protein sequence, its rows merge into one entry that carries the most common genes and DNA. This sample gives fewer than 110,000 distinct CDR3 sequences in total; about 15% of them show up just once. The ten largest clones represent around two fifths of the sample. What was sequenced was blood. Receptor source: a woman between 45 and 60 years old with Graves' hyperthyroidism.

This clonotype showed up many times. The chain employs TRBV5-1 and TRBJ2-3; 8 bases are shared with TRBD2. The CDR3 runs 16 residues. V was clipped by 4 bases and J by 5 bases; unmatched bases: 12. CDR1 is SGHRS and CDR2 is YFSETQ in the germline V gene. The CDR3 loop is CASSPAVRAGGDTQYF. CDR3 sequence (DNA): TGCGCCAGCAGCCCTGCCGTCAGGGCGGGAGGAGATACGCAGTATTTT. Complete variable domain (other parts from reference TRBV5-1 and TRBJ2-3): KAGVTQTPRYLIKTRGQQVTLSCSPISGHRSVSWYQQTPGQGLQFLFEYFSETQRNKGNFPGRFSGRQFSNSRSEMNVSTLELGDSALYLCASSPAVRAGGDTQYFGPGTRLTVL.

This sequence joins TRBV20-1 and TRBJ2-1; D remains unclear. The CDR3 covers 12 residues. The V end was cut by 7 bases, the J end by 2 bases, with 9 bases between. Germline assignment: CDR1 DFQATT and CDR2 SNEGSKA (reference sequence). CDR3 sequence: CSVSLTYNEQFF. DNA for the CDR3: TGCAGTGTTAGTTTAACCTACAATGAGCAGTTCTTC.